This T cell receptor (beta chain) was identified in a study of cytomegalovirus exposure and HLA in healthy donors. Study outcomes and limitations: Excluded were some V segments that proved indistinguishable, including TRBV6-2 and TRBV6-3. It was taken for granted in presence/absence analyses that sequencing depth across donors was roughly uniform.

The CDR3 is 16 amino acids. Germline CDR1 and CDR2: LGHNA and YNFKEQ. The V segment lost 0 bases and the J segment 3 bases; nucleotides outside the gene matches: 5. The PCR used 60 Vbeta and 13 Jbeta primers. As handled by the study authors: As a later analysis found, there were 70 million to 90 million unique TCR beta chains, of which around 9.9 million were shared. Clones were read by immunoSEQ multiplex PCR, and TCRdb kept only the in-frame ones, dropping some. The V and J calls and clone size were taken over from that table, and D and trimming were inferred from the DNA. The sample has some 180,000 clones, roughly 9.4% seen once. Points on this clone: Its antigen is as yet unknown.

All the people who gave samples were healthy bone marrow donors. The source is a woman aged 30 to 39 in good health and CMV-seropositive. The sample comprised PBMCs. The rearrangement uses TRBV4-2 and TRBJ2-1; 7 nucleotides align to TRBD2. The CDR3 DNA follows: TGTGCCAGCAGCCAAGAGGAGACTAGCTTCTACAATGAGCAGTTCTTC. This codes for CASSQEETSFYNEQFF.